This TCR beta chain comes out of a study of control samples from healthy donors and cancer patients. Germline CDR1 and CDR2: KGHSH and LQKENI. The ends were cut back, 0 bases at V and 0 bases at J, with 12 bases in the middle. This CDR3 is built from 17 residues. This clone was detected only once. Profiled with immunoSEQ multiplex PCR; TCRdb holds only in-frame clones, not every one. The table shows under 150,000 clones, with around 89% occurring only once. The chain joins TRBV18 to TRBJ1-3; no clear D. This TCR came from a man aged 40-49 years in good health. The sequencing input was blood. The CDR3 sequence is CASSPPGTMNSGNTIYF. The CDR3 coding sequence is TGTGCCAGCTCACCACCGGGCACCATGAACTCTGGAAACACCATATATTTT.